One sample yielded the 16 T cell receptor beta chains listed below, sequenced in a study of blood T cell repertoires in COVID-19. The protocol was immunoSEQ multiplex PCR, while the TCRdb copy is restricted to in-frame clones and leaves out a portion. The table includes about 90,000 clones, roughly 80% detected once. The sample consisted of peripheral blood. The source of these receptors is a woman between 65 and 79 years old with active or convalescent COVID-19.

The CDR3 region has the DNA TGTGCCAGCAGCGGACTAGTCTATGGCTACACCTTC. Translating it yields CASSGLVYGYTF. The rearrangement uses TRBV28 and TRBJ1-2, with D hard to call. V lost 6 bases, J lost 4 bases, and 9 bases lay in between. Looked up from germline, CDR1 is MDHEN and CDR2 is SYDVKM. The CDR3 length is 12 residues.

The chain is built from TRBV6-4 and TRBJ2-1, with 9 bases fitting TRBD1. After removal of 5 bases from V and 6 bases from J, the junction contained 14 bases not matched to a gene. In germline, CDR1 is MRHNA, CDR2 SNTAGT. There are 17 residues in the CDR3. The CDR3 loop is CASSPRQPGTGRNEQFF. The CDR3 region has the DNA TGTGCCAGCAGTCCTCGTCAACCCGGGACAGGGCGCAATGAGCAGTTCTTC.

In regard to this clone: Mismatch with germline at one junction end may stem from a read error. The chain carries TRBV7-2 and TRBJ1-2, with D perhaps matching TRBD1 (6 bases). The CDR3 runs to 13 residues. The germline V gene has CDR1 SGHTA and CDR2 FQGNSA. In DNA form, the CDR3 reads TGTGCCAGCAGCCCCCAGGGGTACTATGGCCACACCTTC. This encodes CASSPQGYYGHTF.

The genes are TRBV7-2 and TRBJ2-7; D remains unclear. V was shortened by 7 bases and J by 0 bases, with 16 bases between the two germline ends. This CDR3 comprises 15 residues. Germline CDR1 is SGHTA and CDR2 is FQGNSA. CDR3 coding DNA: TGTGCCAGCACCCAGCTAGGTTATCTCTCCTACGAGCAGTACTTC. This encodes CASTQLGYLSYEQYF.

This clone came up a few times. The chain links TRBV5-1 to TRBJ2-1, with TRBD1 matching over 8 bases. CDR3 size: 15 residues. Trimming removed 2 bases from V and 2 bases from J; junction bases left unmatched: 3. Germline V gene data show CDR1 as SGHRS and CDR2 as YFSETQ. This chain's CDR3 is CASSLSDRAYNEQFF. CDR3 DNA sequence: TGCGCCAGCAGCTTATCGGACAGGGCCTACAATGAGCAGTTCTTC.

This chain links TRBV28 with TRBJ1-1; D might be TRBD1 (6 bases). The CDR3 is made up of 15 amino acids. V was clipped by 1 base and J by 0 bases, with 9 bases between them. Germline CDR1 reads MDHEN; CDR2 reads SYDVKM. CDR3 sequence (DNA): TGTGCCAGCAGTTTATTGGGGGCGATGAACACTGAAGCTTTCTTT. Translation: CASSLLGAMNTEAFF.

J is TRBJ2-3 and V is TRBV7-2; the D gene is possibly TRBD2 (7 bases). The CDR3 extends over 15 amino acids. Trimming shortened V by 4 bases and J by 6 bases, and 17 bases separated the two germline ends. Germline assignment: CDR1 SGHTA and CDR2 FQGNSA. The CDR3 DNA sequence: TGTGCCAGCAGCTACCGCCGCGGGGGCCCCGATACGCAGTATTTT. The encoded protein is CASSYRRGGPDTQYF.

The chain employs TRBV4-1 and TRBJ2-2; 8 positions agree with TRBD1. J lost 4 bases, V lost 4 bases, and 5 bases had no gene match. There are 15 residues in the CDR3. The germline gives CDR1 MGHRA, CDR2 YSYEKL. CDR3 sequence (DNA): TGCGCCAGCAGCCGAGGACAGGGCCCCACCGGGGAGCTGTTTTTT. Protein sequence: CASSRGQGPTGELFF.

The V call is TRBV6-5, the J call TRBJ2-6, with a weak D call TRBD2 (5 bases). V was shortened by 5 bases and J by 0 bases, with 8 bases between the two germline ends. This CDR3 spans 15 amino acids. From germline, CDR1 is MNHEY and CDR2 SVGAGI. CDR3 amino acids: CASSLGNSGANVLTF. Here the CDR3 DNA reads TGTGCCAGCAGTCTCGGGAACTCTGGGGCCAACGTCCTGACTTTC.

The rearrangement links TRBV7-9 to TRBJ1-2; possible D gene TRBD1, 6 bases. Germline CDR1 and CDR2: SEHNR and FQNEAQ (reference sequence). Trimming cost V 4 bases and J 5 bases, with 17 bases left between them. The CDR3 has 15 amino acids. The CDR3 nucleotides read TGTGCCAGCAGCTATAAGGACAGAGAGCGATATGGCTACACCTTC. Its protein is CASSYKDRERYGYTF.

This rearrangement joins TRBV18 to TRBJ2-5; TRBD1 agrees at 7 bases. Trimming removed 0 bases from V and 5 bases from J; junction bases left unmatched: 6. This CDR3 comprises 15 residues. Germline lookup yields CDR1 KGHSH and CDR2 LQKENI. The DNA for the CDR3 is TGTGCCAGCTCACCACCGGGACGCAGGGGGGAGACCCAGTACTTC. Its translation: CASSPPGRRGETQYF.

The chain uses TRBV18 and TRBJ1-2, with 9 bases identical to TRBD1. CDR1 is KGHSH and CDR2 is LQKENI in the germline V gene. V lost 3 bases, J lost 8 bases, and 10 bases stayed unmatched. The CDR3 is 15 amino acids. The CDR3 region is CASSPPGTGFKGYTF. The CDR3 DNA reads TGTGCCAGCTCACCCCCCGGGACAGGGTTCAAGGGCTACACCTTC.

The chain carries TRBV29-1 and TRBJ1-1, with 12 bases lining up with TRBD1. CDR1 and CDR2 (germline): SQVTM, ANQGSEA. The ends lost 6 bases at V and 11 bases at J; junction bases unmatched: 4. CDR3 size: 11 residues. CDR3 nucleotides: TGCAGCGTGGGGACAGGGGGCTCGGCTTTCTTT. Protein: CSVGTGGSAFF. Filled out from reference TRBV29-1 and TRBJ1-1, the complete variable domain reads SAVISQKPSRDICQRGTSLTIQCQVDSQVTMMFWYRQQPGQSLTLIATANQGSEATYESGFVIDKFPISRPNLTFSTLTVSNMSPEDSSIYLCSVGTGGSAFFGQGTRLTVV.

CDR3 nucleotides: TGCGCCAGCAGTGAGAACAGAAACACTGAAGCTTTCTTT. Protein: CASSENRNTEAFF. The rearrangement uses TRBV10-2 and TRBJ1-1, with unresolved D. There are 13 residues in the CDR3. Between the trimmed V and J ends, which lost 2 bases and 2 bases, there was a span of 6 bases. Germline-derived CDR1 and CDR2 are WSHSY and SAAADI.

This clone was counted a single time. The chain couples TRBV7-8 to TRBJ1-5; maybe TRBD1 (6 bases). V lost 2 bases and J 7 bases, leaving 12 bases between the germline ends. There are 14 residues in the CDR3. Germline-derived CDR1 and CDR2 are SGHVS and FQNEAQ. This CDR3 is CASSLQAGVQPQHF. The CDR3 DNA sequence: TGTGCCAGCAGCTTACAGGCAGGGGTACAGCCCCAGCATTTT.

This chain connects TRBV6-6 to TRBJ2-7; 7 bases align to TRBD2. The CDR3 loop spans 13 amino acids. The junction had 10 bases not matched to a gene; V was cut back by 7 bases and J by 7 bases. Germline V gene sequence: CDR1 MNHNY, CDR2 SVGAGI (reference sequence). The CDR3 nucleotides are TGTGCCAGCAATCGACGGGGGGTAGAGGAGCAGTACTTC. It encodes CASNRRGVEEQYF.